This passage covers 21 T cell receptor beta chains from one sample sequenced in a study of cytomegalovirus exposure and HLA in healthy donors. Profiled with immunoSEQ multiplex PCR; TCRdb holds only in-frame clones, not every one. This sample has roughly 120,000 clones; around 88% occur once, and the top ten carry 4.9%. The sequenced sample consisted of PBMCs. All receptors come from a man aged 18 to 30 in good health and CMV-seronegative.

The chain has TRBV11-1 and TRBJ2-1; possible D gene TRBD2, 6 bases. CDR3 length equals 15 residues. In germline, CDR1 is SGHAT, CDR2 FQDESV (reference sequence). Trimming stripped 5 bases from V and 3 bases from J, with 14 bases between. CDR3 sequence reads: CASSGGFAIYNEQFF. The CDR3 nucleotides read TGTGCCAGCAGCGGAGGGTTCGCTATCTACAATGAGCAGTTCTTC.

This chain joins TRBV6-1 and TRBJ2-7; D gene ambiguous. The germline V and J ends were trimmed by 4 bases and 5 bases, with 12 bases remaining between them. This CDR3 region has 13 residues. Germline V gives CDR1 MNHNS, CDR2 SASEGT. The DNA for the CDR3 is TGTGCCAGCAGTGTGGGCCAGTGGGACGAGCAGTACTTC. Residues: CASSVGQWDEQYF.

The V gene is TRBV27, the J gene TRBJ1-3; 7 bases align to TRBD1. The junction had 14 bases not matched to a gene; V was cut back by 8 bases and J by 4 bases. Per the germline V gene, CDR1 is MNHEY and CDR2 is SMNVEV (reference sequence). The CDR3 extends over 16 amino acids. CDR3 protein: CASRPLGQLIGNTIYF. For the CDR3, the DNA is TGTGCCAGCCGACCGCTGGGACAGCTCATAGGAAACACCATATATTTT.

This chain uses TRBV19 with TRBJ1-3; TRBD1 is a possible D gene (6 bases). The germline V gene has CDR1 LNHDA and CDR2 SQIVND (reference sequence). Trimming shortened V by 4 bases and J by 5 bases, and 9 bases separated the two germline ends. The CDR3 has 13 residues. CDR3 loop: CASSTRGRNTIYF. The CDR3 DNA follows: TGTGCCAGTAGTACCAGGGGTAGAAACACCATATATTTT.

The chain employs TRBV30 and TRBJ2-5; the match to TRBD2 covers 9 bases. The CDR3 is 15 amino acids. With 0 bases clipped from V and 5 bases from J, the junction kept 7 bases outside the gene matches. Germline values: CDR1 GTSNPN, CDR2 SVGIG (reference sequence). Written as DNA, the CDR3 is TGTGCCTGGAGTGTCGTAGCGGGAGATCGCGAGACCCAGTACTTC. This encodes CAWSVVAGDRETQYF.

The rearrangement uses TRBV5-8 and TRBJ1-5; D possibly corresponds to TRBD1 (6 bases). The CDR3 contains 15 residues. CDR1 SGHTS and CDR2 YDEGEE come from the germline V gene. V lost 4 bases to trimming and J lost 6 bases, with 17 bases between them. Here the CDR3 DNA reads TGTGCCAGCAGCACCCAGATAACAGGGATTCAGCCCCAGCATTTT. This sequence encodes CASSTQITGIQPQHF. Full variable domain (outside the CDR3, taken from reference TRBV5-8 and TRBJ1-5): EAGVTQSPTHLIKTRGQQATLRCSPISGHTSVYWYQQALGLGLQFLLWYDEGEERNRGNFPPRFSGRQFPNYSSELNVNALELEDSALYLCASSTQITGIQPQHFGDGTRLSIL.

The chain recombines TRBV5-4 with TRBJ2-1, with 8 bases that match TRBD2. The V gene end was trimmed by 4 bases and the J gene end by 9 bases; junction bases not matched to a gene: 15. Per germline, CDR1 SGHNT and CDR2 YYREEE (reference sequence). This CDR3 contains 16 residues. Here the CDR3 reads CASSGGLAGGPSEQFF. CDR3 in DNA: TGTGCCAGCAGCGGGGGACTGGCGGGAGGCCCGTCTGAGCAGTTCTTC.

This clone occurred a few times. The rearrangement uses TRBV6-5 and TRBJ1-1; D is possibly TRBD1 (5 bases). The CDR3 runs to 13 residues. Germline lookup yields CDR1 MNHEY and CDR2 SVGAGI. V was trimmed by 5 bases and J by 5 bases, leaving 12 bases between them. CDR3 coding DNA: TGTGCCAGCAGTCACGGGGGGGTGACTGAAGCTTTCTTT. This encodes CASSHGGVTEAFF.

This sequence joins TRBV6-5 and TRBJ1-6; the D gene is possibly TRBD1 (6 bases). Germline V gene sequence: CDR1 MNHEY, CDR2 SVGAGI. The germline V and J ends were trimmed by 6 bases and 7 bases, with 10 bases remaining between them. The CDR3 is 13 amino acids. The CDR3 coding sequence is TGTGCCAGCAGGCAGGACAGAAATTCACCCCTCCACTTT. Translating it yields CASRQDRNSPLHF.

The chain couples TRBV19 to TRBJ2-1; D gene ambiguous. The germline CDR1 and CDR2 sequences are LNHDA and SQIVND (reference sequence). V lost 4 bases to trimming and J lost 12 bases, with 13 bases between them. The CDR3 consists of 12 residues. CDR3 in amino acids: CASSTRSHGQFF. CDR3 sequence (DNA): TGTGCCAGTAGTACTCGATCTCACGGGCAGTTCTTC.

V and J are TRBV29-1 and TRBJ2-7; the match to TRBD1 covers 8 bases. After removal of 5 bases from V and 5 bases from J, the junction contained 5 bases not matched to a gene. Germline lookup yields CDR1 SQVTM and CDR2 ANQGSEA. The CDR3 contains 12 residues. The CDR3 sequence: CSVRQGWNEQYF. Here the CDR3 DNA reads TGCAGCGTTCGACAGGGGTGGAACGAGCAGTACTTC.

This clone was picked up one time. The CDR3 reads CSALTGQLQETQYF. The CDR3 nucleotides read TGCAGCGCACTGACAGGGCAATTACAAGAGACCCAGTACTTC. The chain carries TRBV29-1 and TRBJ2-5, with 7 bases matching TRBD1. This CDR3 comprises 14 residues. CDR1 SQVTM and CDR2 ANQGSEA come from the germline V gene. V dropped 7 bases and J dropped 2; count of bases not matched to a gene: 10. Full variable domain (outside the CDR3, taken from reference TRBV29-1 and TRBJ2-5): SAVISQKPSRDICQRGTSLTIQCQVDSQVTMMFWYRQQPGQSLTLIATANQGSEATYESGFVIDKFPISRPNLTFSTLTVSNMSPEDSSIYLCSALTGQLQETQYFGPGTRLLVL.

The chain couples TRBV5-6 to TRBJ2-3; no clear D gene. V lost 4 bases and J lost 2, with 14 bases in between. The CDR3 is made up of 15 amino acids. The germline CDR1 and CDR2 sequences are SGHDT and YYEEEE. CDR3 coding DNA: TGTGCCAGCAGCCCCGGTCGCGGAAACACAGATACGCAGTATTTT. Its protein product is CASSPGRGNTDTQYF.

The chain is built from TRBV6-5 and TRBJ2-1; D perhaps matches TRBD2 (6 bases). Germline V gives CDR1 MNHEY, CDR2 SVGAGI. V dropped 7 bases and J dropped 9 bases, with 13 bases sitting between them. The CDR3 loop spans 12 amino acids. Here the CDR3 reads CASTYLGGEQFF. CDR3 nucleotides: TGTGCCAGCACCTACCTCGGGGGTGAGCAGTTCTTC.

In regard to this clone: The same CDR3 is also encoded by other DNA sequences in this sample. V is TRBV6-1 and J is TRBJ2-3, with TRBD1 as a possible D gene (6 bases). The V gene's germline CDR1 is MNHNS and CDR2 SASEGT. This CDR3 spans 15 amino acids. V was cut by 0 bases and J by 3 bases, with 10 bases left in between. CDR3 protein: CASSEAGHPTDTQYF. DNA of the CDR3: TGTGCCAGCAGTGAAGCGGGACACCCTACAGATACGCAGTATTTT.

V gene TRBV5-6 combines with J gene TRBJ2-7; D may be TRBD2 (5 bases). V lost 1 base to trimming and J lost 1 base, with 21 bases between them. CDR3 length equals 18 residues. In germline, CDR1 is SGHDT, CDR2 YYEEEE. The CDR3 nucleotides read TGTGCCAGCAGCTTGACGTCGCAACGGGAACCTAGGTCCTACGAGCAGTACTTC. Amino acid sequence: CASSLTSQREPRSYEQYF.

This sequence joins TRBV5-6 and TRBJ2-2; 10 nucleotides align to TRBD2. The ends lost 6 bases at V and 2 bases at J; junction bases unmatched: 10. This CDR3 has 17 residues. Germline V lookup: CDR1 SGHDT, CDR2 YYEEEE. The CDR3 bases are TGTGCCAGCATGCGTTGGACTAGCGGAGTCAACACCGGGGAGCTGTTTTTT. This codes for CASMRWTSGVNTGELFF.

The chain is built from TRBV6-1 and TRBJ1-6; D not resolved. In germline, CDR1 is MNHNS, CDR2 SASEGT. The V end lost 2 bases, the J end lost 7 bases, and 15 bases lay between the germline ends. CDR3 length: 16 amino acids. CDR3 nucleotides: TGTGCCAGCAGTGAAATACCGGGAGGGTACAATTCACCCCTCCACTTT. Protein product: CASSEIPGGYNSPLHF.

The genes are TRBV19 and TRBJ2-7; 7 nucleotides line up with TRBD2. The CDR3 is 11 amino acids. Germline CDR1 is LNHDA and CDR2 is SQIVND (reference sequence). V gave up 9 bases and J gave up 2 bases; unmatched junction bases: 1. In DNA form, the CDR3 reads TGTGCCAGCGCGGGAGCCTACGAGCAGTACTTC. Amino acid sequence: CASAGAYEQYF.

This clone was observed a few times. The rearrangement links TRBV6-1 to TRBJ2-7; D is uncertain. This CDR3 has 12 amino acids. The V gene's germline CDR1 is MNHNS and CDR2 SASEGT. Trimming pared 6 bases from V and 2 bases from J, leaving 8 bases between. CDR3 coding DNA: TGTGCCAGCAGGGGCAGGACCTACGAGCAGTACTTC. Protein sequence: CASRGRTYEQYF.

This clone was seen only a few times. The V call is TRBV6-4, the J call TRBJ2-7; 8 nucleotides line up with TRBD1. The CDR3 consists of 13 residues. Germline trimming cut 4 bases from V and 3 bases from J; bases unmatched to any gene: 2. CDR1 and CDR2 (germline): MRHNA, SNTAGT. In nucleotides, the CDR3 is TGTGCCAGCAGTGCCGACAGGGGCTACGAGCAGTACTTC. Amino acid sequence: CASSADRGYEQYF.